The entry below describes one TCR beta chain. The authors' processing: Reference gene primers were amplified, and this amplification served to estimate nucleated cell counts. Clones were sequenced by immunoSEQ multiplex PCR, and TCRdb holds only the in-frame ones, with some missing. That table furnishes V, J and clone size, whereas the DNA furnished D and trimming. The sample carries 95,000 to 100,000 clones, approximately 89% recorded once. The source of the sample is a study of blood T cell repertoires in COVID-19. The CDR3 has 14 amino acids. Trimming removed 5 bases from V and 6 bases from J; junction bases left unmatched: 8. Germline assignment: CDR1 SGHVS and CDR2 FNYEAQ.

The receptor was derived from a woman aged 25 to 45 with acute or convalescent COVID-19. The chain uses TRBV7-6 and TRBJ2-7; 9 bases map to TRBD1. The sample was peripheral blood. The CDR3 DNA reads as TGTGCCAGCAGCCCGCTGACAGGGGGGCGCGAGCAGTACTTC. Translation: CASSPLTGGREQYF.